This T cell receptor (beta chain) was sequenced in a study of blood T cell repertoires in COVID-19. Original data processing: How many nucleated cells were present was estimated from reference gene primer amplification. Measured with immunoSEQ multiplex PCR; TCRdb has only the in-frame clones, and not every one. The V and J calls and clone size come from that table; D and trimming were worked out from the DNA. The data contain 250,000 to 350,000 clones, about 85% of them seen just once; the ten biggest clones take up 2% to 2.5%. With 2 bases removed from V and 5 bases from J, the gap between germline ends came to 10 bases. Germline CDR1 reads MNHEY; CDR2 reads SVGEGT. The CDR3 has 13 residues.

Sequencing was performed on peripheral blood. The TCR originated in a woman aged 50 to 60 who had recovered from COVID-19. This chain connects TRBV6-2 or TRBV6-3 to TRBJ2-7, with a tentative D call TRBD2 (5 bases). The CDR3 sequence is CASSYRDSHEQYF. The CDR3 nucleotides read TGTGCCAGCAGTTACCGGGATAGTCACGAGCAGTACTTC.